This is a list of T cell receptor beta chains from one sample in a study of blood T cells in healthy people across ages. TCRdb reprocessed the 5' RACE reads with MiXCR, giving one entry per CDR3 protein. The sample lists almost 800,000 distinct CDR3 sequences, roughly 64% occurring once. What was sequenced was blood. These receptors all stem from a man aged 25-45 years in good health. CDR3s include the opening cysteine and the closing phenylalanine or tryptophan. The order of the fields is J gene, V gene, D gene, clone size, CDR3 DNA, CDR3 protein. The D gene is left open where the match is weak. Where a row states a size, it is once, few, many or the class of an expanded clone; other rows omit it.

TRBJ2-7 TRBV5-1 TRBD2 once TGCGCCAGCAGCTTAGCGGGGAACCAGCCCTACGAGCAGTACTTC CASSLAGNQPYEQYF
TRBJ2-1 TRBV29-1 - - TGCAGCGTTGAAGGCTGGACATGGTGGAGTGGCACCTACAATGAGCAGTTCTTC CSVEGWTWWSGTYNEQFF
TRBJ1-2 TRBV24-1 - - TGTGCCACCCTGGAGGATTGGGCCCTTAACTATGGCTACACCTTC CATLEDWALNYGYTF
TRBJ1-2 TRBV5-1 - - TGCGCCAGCAGCTTGGGGCCCCAGGGTTATGGCTACACCTTC CASSLGPQGYGYTF
TRBJ2-1 TRBV15 TRBD2 - TGTGCCACCAGCACGGGGGGTAGCTCCTACAATGAGCAGTTCTTC CATSTGGSSYNEQFF
TRBJ1-2 TRBV10-2 - - TGCGCCAGCAGACAACAGGAGTATGGCTACACCTTC CASRQQEYGYTF
TRBJ2-5 TRBV5-1 TRBD1 few TGCGCCAGCAGCCGAGACAGGGGGCATAGGGAGACCCAGTACTTC CASSRDRGHRETQYF
TRBJ1-1 TRBV5-1 - - TGCGCCAGCAGCTTGACGCCGGTGGCTGAAGCTTTCTTT CASSLTPVAEAFF
TRBJ1-2 TRBV4-1 - once TGCGCCAGCAGCCAAGAGGGTCTTCCCCTCTATGGCTACACCTTC CASSQEGLPLYGYTF
TRBJ1-5 TRBV27 - - TGTGCCAGCAGTTTTTTGCCACACTCGGAAGGGGAGTTTCAGCCCCAGCATTTT CASSFLPHSEGEFQPQHF
TRBJ2-7 TRBV3-1 - - TGTGCCAACAGCCAAGGCGGAGGCGAGCAGTACTTC CANSQGGGEQYF
TRBJ2-1 TRBV20-1 - - TGCAGTGCTATCTACAATGAGCAGTTCTTC CSAIYNEQFF
TRBJ1-1 TRBV6-2/TRBV6-3 TRBD1 once TGTGCCAGCACCGGACAGGGGATAACTGAAGCTTTCTTT CASTGQGITEAFF
TRBJ2-3 TRBV6-4 - - TGTGCCAGCAGTGACGGGGCGGGAAGCACAGATACGCAGTATTTT CASSDGAGSTDTQYF
TRBJ2-7 TRBV2 - - TGTGCCAGCAGTGAAGCAGCCTACGAGCAGTACTTC CASSEAAYEQYF
TRBJ2-7 TRBV28 - - TGTGCCAGCAGATTGGTAACAGGACGAAACTACGAGCAGTACTTC CASRLVTGRNYEQYF
TRBJ2-7 TRBV7-2 - - TGTGCCAGCAGTCCCGACTCCTCTTATACCTACGAGCAGTACTTC CASSPDSSYTYEQYF
TRBJ2-3 TRBV29-1 TRBD1 few TGCAGCGTTGTAGAGGGGGCAGCGAGAGATACGCAGTATTTT CSVVEGAARDTQYF
TRBJ2-3 TRBV7-2 TRBD2 many TGTGCCAGCAGCTCTCTCGGGGGGGGGGGAGATACGCAGTATTTT CASSSLGGGGDTQYF
TRBJ2-1 TRBV7-2 - - TGTGCCAGCAGCTTAGATCGGGGGTTCGGGGATGAGCAGTTCTTC CASSLDRGFGDEQFF
TRBJ2-5 TRBV12-3/TRBV12-4 - few TGTGCCAGCAGTTTAGCCCTACGGGGTCAAGAGACCCAGTACTTC CASSLALRGQETQYF
TRBJ1-1 TRBV12-3/TRBV12-4 - - TGTGCCAGCAGTTGGGGAGTAGTCACTGAAGCTTTCTTT CASSWGVVTEAFF
TRBJ2-2 TRBV20-1 - - TGCAGTGCTAAGAGGCCTGGATCCGGGGAGCTGTTTTTT CSAKRPGSGELFF
TRBJ2-2 TRBV6-5 - - TGTGCCAGACGCGGGAACACCGGGGAGCTGTTTTTT CARRGNTGELFF
TRBJ2-1 TRBV12-3/TRBV12-4 TRBD1 - TGTGCCAGCAGTTTAATGAGGGACAGGGGGCGTCAAGAGCAGTTCTTC CASSLMRDRGRQEQFF
TRBJ2-2 TRBV4-2 - - TGTGCCAGCAGCCAAAGTTTTCGAGGGGACACCGGGGAGCTGTTTTTT CASSQSFRGDTGELFF
TRBJ2-7 TRBV7-9 - - TGTGCCAGCAGCTTCACCGAGGGGACCACCTACGAGCAGTACTTC CASSFTEGTTYEQYF
TRBJ2-5 TRBV20-1 - few TGCAGTGCCTCCTCCGAGCCCCAGTACTTC CSASSEPQYF
TRBJ1-2 TRBV12-5 TRBD1 - TGTGCTAGTGGTTTGGGGACAGGGTATGGCTACACCTTC CASGLGTGYGYTF
TRBJ1-3 TRBV29-1 TRBD1 - TGCAGCGTTGTTACCGGGACAGGCGTTACTGGAAACACCATATATTTT CSVVTGTGVTGNTIYF
TRBJ1-2 TRBV5-1 - - TGCGCCAGCAGCCCGGATTTCGTGAACTATGGCTACACCTTC CASSPDFVNYGYTF
TRBJ1-2 TRBV20-1 - - TGCAGTGCTAGAGATCCAGGGAGGGCGGTTAGCTATGGCTACACCTTC CSARDPGRAVSYGYTF
TRBJ2-3 TRBV29-1 - few TGCAGCGCCCGTCCGTCGTTTGGCAACACAGATACGCAGTATTTT CSARPSFGNTDTQYF
TRBJ2-6 TRBV7-3 - - TGTGCCAGCAGCTTACAGGAGGGGGCGCCCGGGGCCAACGTCCTGACTTTC CASSLQEGAPGANVLTF
TRBJ2-2 TRBV6-5 - - TGTGCCAGCAGAACATGGAAGGGACCCGGGGAGCTGTTTTTT CASRTWKGPGELFF
TRBJ1-2 TRBV29-1 TRBD1 once TGCAGCGTAGTCACAGGGGAGTCCCCCTATGGCTACACCTTC CSVVTGESPYGYTF
TRBJ1-1 TRBV6-1 - - TGTGCCAGCAGTGAGGTCAGGACAAACACTGAAGCTTTCTTT CASSEVRTNTEAFF
TRBJ1-2 TRBV30 - - TGTGCCTGGAGAAAAGGACAGAGCTATGGCTACACCTTC CAWRKGQSYGYTF
TRBJ1-2 TRBV7-2 TRBD1 - TGTGCCAGCAGCTTAGCGCGGGACAGCTTCTATGGCTACACCTTC CASSLARDSFYGYTF
TRBJ2-7 TRBV11-1 TRBD2 few TGTGCCAGCAGCTCAGGACTAGCGGGAACCGTAGACGAGCAGTACTTC CASSSGLAGTVDEQYF
TRBJ2-5 TRBV29-1 - - TGCAGCGTTGACGGCAGGGGGGCAGAGACCCAGTACTTC CSVDGRGAETQYF
TRBJ2-1 TRBV7-8 TRBD1 - TGTGCCAGCAGCTATTCCCGGGACAGGGGCAGGGAGCAGTTCTTC CASSYSRDRGREQFF
TRBJ1-2 TRBV5-8 TRBD1 - TGTGCCAGCAGCCCCAGCCGGGACAGCTTCTATGGCTACACCTTC CASSPSRDSFYGYTF
TRBJ2-5 TRBV7-9 - - TGTGCCAGCAGCTCGGAAGGGGACGGCGTCAGGACCCAGTACTTC CASSSEGDGVRTQYF
TRBJ2-4 TRBV7-2 TRBD2 few TGTGCCAGCAGCCGATTAGGGCTAGCGGGGCTCGAGTACTTC CASSRLGLAGLEYF
TRBJ2-5 TRBV20-1 TRBD2 - TGCAGTGCCGCGGGACTAGAGGGGGTGACCCAGTACTTC CSAAGLEGVTQYF
TRBJ1-2 TRBV4-2 - - TGTGCCAGCAGCCATGGTACACCCTATGGCTACACCTTC CASSHGTPYGYTF
TRBJ2-5 TRBV7-2 TRBD2 - TGTGCCAGCAGCTTAGGCACTAGCGGGAGTGCCGTCCAAGAGACCCAGTACTTC CASSLGTSGSAVQETQYF
TRBJ2-1 TRBV27 - - TGTGCCAGCAGGGATGGAGAAAACTATAGTGAGCAGTTCTTC CASRDGENYSEQFF
TRBJ2-7 TRBV20-1 - - TGCAGTGCTCCACGGTTCAGCTCCGACAATGAGCAGTACTTC CSAPRFSSDNEQYF
TRBJ1-6 TRBV29-1 TRBD1 many TGCAGCCCCAGGACAGGGGGCGAATATTCACCCCTCCACTTT CSPRTGGEYSPLHF
TRBJ1-4 TRBV3-1 TRBD1 - TGTGCCAGCAGCCGGGACAGGGGCGTTAATGAAAAACTGTTTTTT CASSRDRGVNEKLFF
TRBJ2-1 TRBV29-1 - few TGCAGCGTTGAGTTATTCGCTGCGGCCTACAATGAGCAGTTCTTC CSVELFAAAYNEQFF
TRBJ2-3 TRBV11-1 TRBD1 - TGTGCCAGCAGCCGGACAGGGTCAGACACAGATACGCAGTATTTT CASSRTGSDTDTQYF